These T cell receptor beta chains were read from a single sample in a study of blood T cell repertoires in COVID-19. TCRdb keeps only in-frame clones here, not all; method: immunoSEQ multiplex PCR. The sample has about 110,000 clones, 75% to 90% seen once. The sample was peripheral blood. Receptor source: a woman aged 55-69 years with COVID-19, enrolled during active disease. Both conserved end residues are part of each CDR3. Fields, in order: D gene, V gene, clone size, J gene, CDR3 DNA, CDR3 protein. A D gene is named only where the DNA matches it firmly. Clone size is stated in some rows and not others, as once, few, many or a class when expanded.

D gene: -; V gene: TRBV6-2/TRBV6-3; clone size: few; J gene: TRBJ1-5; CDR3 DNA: TGTGCCAGCAGTTACCCGGGGGGTCGGAGCAATCAGCCCCAGCATTTT; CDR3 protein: CASSYPGGRSNQPQHF
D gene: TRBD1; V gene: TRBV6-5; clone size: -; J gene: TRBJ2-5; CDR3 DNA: TGTGCCAGCAGCTACAGACAGGGGAGCTTCCAAGAGACCCAGTACTTC; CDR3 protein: CASSYRQGSFQETQYF
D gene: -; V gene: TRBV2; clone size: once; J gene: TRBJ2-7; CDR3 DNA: TGTGCCAGCACCTATGGGACACCCTACGAGCAGTACTTC; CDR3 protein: CASTYGTPYEQYF
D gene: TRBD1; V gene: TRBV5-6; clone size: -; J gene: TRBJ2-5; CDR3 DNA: TGTGCCAGCAGCCTACCCGGGACAGGGCCAGAGACCCAGTACTTC; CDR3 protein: CASSLPGTGPETQYF
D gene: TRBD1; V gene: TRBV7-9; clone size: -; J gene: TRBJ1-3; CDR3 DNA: TGTGCCAGCACACGACAGGGGGAAACCCGAAACACCATATATTTT; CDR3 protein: CASTRQGETRNTIYF
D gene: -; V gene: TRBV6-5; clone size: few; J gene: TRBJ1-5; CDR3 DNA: TGTGCCTCCCGGGGGGGAAGCAATCAGCCCCAGCATTTT; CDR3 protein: CASRGGSNQPQHF
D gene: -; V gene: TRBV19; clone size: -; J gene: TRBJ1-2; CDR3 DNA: TGTGCCACCGGGACAAAACCTAACTATGGCTACACCTTC; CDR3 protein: CATGTKPNYGYTF
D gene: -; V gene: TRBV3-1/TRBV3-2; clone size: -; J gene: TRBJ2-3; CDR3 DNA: TGTGCCAGCAGCCCAGTCGGGGGTGGAGATACGCAGTATTTT; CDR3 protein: CASSPVGGGDTQYF
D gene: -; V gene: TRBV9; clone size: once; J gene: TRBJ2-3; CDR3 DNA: TGTGCCAGCAGCGTAGCTAGCTCTAGCACAGATACGCAGTATTTT; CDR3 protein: CASSVASSSTDTQYF
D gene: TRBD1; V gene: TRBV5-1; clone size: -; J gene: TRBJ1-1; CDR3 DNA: TGCGCCAGCAGCCCGGGACAGATAAACACTGAAGCTTTCTTT; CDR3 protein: CASSPGQINTEAFF
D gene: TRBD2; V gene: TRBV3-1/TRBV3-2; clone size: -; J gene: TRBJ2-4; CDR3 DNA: TGTGCCAGCAGCCGGCGGGGGGTACAAAACATTCAGTACTTC; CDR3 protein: CASSRRGVQNIQYF
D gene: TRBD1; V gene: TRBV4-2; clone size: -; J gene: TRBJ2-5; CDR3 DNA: TGTGCCAGCAGCCAAAAAACAGGGGAAGGAGAGACCCAGTACTTC; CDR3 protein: CASSQKTGEGETQYF
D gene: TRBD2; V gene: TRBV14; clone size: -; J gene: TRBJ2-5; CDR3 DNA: TGTGCCAGCAGCCTTAGCGGGGGGATCGAGACCCAGTACTTC; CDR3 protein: CASSLSGGIETQYF
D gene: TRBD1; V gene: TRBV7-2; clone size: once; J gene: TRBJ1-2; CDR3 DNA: TGTGCCAGCAGCCCGGGACAGATATTATATGGCTACACCTTC; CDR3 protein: CASSPGQILYGYTF
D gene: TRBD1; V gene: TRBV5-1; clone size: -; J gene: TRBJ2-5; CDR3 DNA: TGCGCCAGCAGCTTGGCGAGGGCAGGGGGAACGGAGACCCAGTACTTC; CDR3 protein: CASSLARAGGTETQYF
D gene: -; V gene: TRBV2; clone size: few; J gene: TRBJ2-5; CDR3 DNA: TGTGCCAGCAGCGTAGCGGCACAAGAGACCCAGTACTTC; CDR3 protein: CASSVAAQETQYF
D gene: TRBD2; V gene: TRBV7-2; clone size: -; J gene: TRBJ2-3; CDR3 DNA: TGTGCCAGCAGCTTAGATGGCGGGGGGGCCTTAGATACGCAGTATTTT; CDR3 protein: CASSLDGGGALDTQYF
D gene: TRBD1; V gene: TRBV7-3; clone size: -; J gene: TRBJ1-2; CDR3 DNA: TGTGCCAGCAGCCCTTCGACAGGGGGCGGTGGCTACACCTTC; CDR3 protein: CASSPSTGGGGYTF
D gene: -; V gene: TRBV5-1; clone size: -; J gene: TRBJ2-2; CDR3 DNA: TGCGCCAGCAGCTTGGTTCGGGGGGCGGCGACCGGGGAGCTGTTTTTT; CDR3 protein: CASSLVRGAATGELFF
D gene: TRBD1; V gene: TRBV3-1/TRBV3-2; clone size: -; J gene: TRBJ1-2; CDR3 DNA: TGTGCCAGCAGCCAGGCCGGGACAGGGTCCTATGGCTACACCTTC; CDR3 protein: CASSQAGTGSYGYTF
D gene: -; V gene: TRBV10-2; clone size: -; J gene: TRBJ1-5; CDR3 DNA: TGCGCCAGCAGTGGTCAGGGAGGGGGTGGGCCCCAGCATTTT; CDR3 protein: CASSGQGGGGPQHF
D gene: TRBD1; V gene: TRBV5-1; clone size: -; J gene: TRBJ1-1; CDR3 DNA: TGCGCCAGCAGCTGGACAGGCTCCATGAACACTGAAGCTTTCTTT; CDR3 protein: CASSWTGSMNTEAFF
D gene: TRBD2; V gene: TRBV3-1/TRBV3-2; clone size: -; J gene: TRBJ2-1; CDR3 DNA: TGTGCCAGCAGCCAAGCGAGGGACCGCGGGGGGGCAAGCTCCTACAATGAGCAGTTCTTC; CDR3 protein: CASSQARDRGGASSYNEQFF